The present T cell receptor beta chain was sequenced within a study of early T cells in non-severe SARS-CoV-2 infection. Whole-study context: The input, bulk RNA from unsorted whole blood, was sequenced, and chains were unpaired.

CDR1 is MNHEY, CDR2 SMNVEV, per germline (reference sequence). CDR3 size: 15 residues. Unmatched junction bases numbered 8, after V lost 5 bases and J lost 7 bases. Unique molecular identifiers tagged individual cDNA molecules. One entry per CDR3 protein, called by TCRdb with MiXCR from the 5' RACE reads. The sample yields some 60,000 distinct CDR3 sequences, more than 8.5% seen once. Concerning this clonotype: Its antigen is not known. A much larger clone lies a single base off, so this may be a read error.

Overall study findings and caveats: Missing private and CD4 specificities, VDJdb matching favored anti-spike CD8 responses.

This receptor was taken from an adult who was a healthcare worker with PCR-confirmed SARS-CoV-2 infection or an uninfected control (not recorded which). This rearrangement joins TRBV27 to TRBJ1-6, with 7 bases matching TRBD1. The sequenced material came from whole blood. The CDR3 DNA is TGTGCCAGCAGTACCTACGGGACAGTGAATTCACCCCTCCACTTT. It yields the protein CASSTYGTVNSPLHF.